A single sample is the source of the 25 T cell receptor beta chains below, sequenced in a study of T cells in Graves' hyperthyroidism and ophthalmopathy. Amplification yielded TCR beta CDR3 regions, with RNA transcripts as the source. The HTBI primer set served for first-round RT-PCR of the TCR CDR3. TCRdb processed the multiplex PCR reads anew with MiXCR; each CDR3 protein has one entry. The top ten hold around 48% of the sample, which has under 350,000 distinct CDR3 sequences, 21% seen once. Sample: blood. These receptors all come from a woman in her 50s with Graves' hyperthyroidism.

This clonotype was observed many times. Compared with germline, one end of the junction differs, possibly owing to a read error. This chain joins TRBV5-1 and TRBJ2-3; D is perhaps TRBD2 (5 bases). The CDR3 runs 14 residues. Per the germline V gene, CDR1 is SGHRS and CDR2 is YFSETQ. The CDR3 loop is CASSLGRGTDTQYF. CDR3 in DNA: TGTGCCAGCAGCTTAGGGCGGGGCACAGATACGCAGTATTTT.

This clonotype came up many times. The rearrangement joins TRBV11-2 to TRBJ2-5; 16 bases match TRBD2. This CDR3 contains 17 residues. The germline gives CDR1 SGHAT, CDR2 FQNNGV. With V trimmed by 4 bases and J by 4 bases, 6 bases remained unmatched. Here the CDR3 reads CASSSGLAGGPLETQYF. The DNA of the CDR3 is TGTGCCAGCAGCTCGGGACTAGCGGGAGGGCCTTTAGAGACCCAGTACTTC.

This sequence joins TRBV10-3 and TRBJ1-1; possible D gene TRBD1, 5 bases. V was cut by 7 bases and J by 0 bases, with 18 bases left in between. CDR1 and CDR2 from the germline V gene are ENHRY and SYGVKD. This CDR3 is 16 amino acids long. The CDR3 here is CAITKGGGGMNTEAFF. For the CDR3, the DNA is TGTGCCATCACTAAAGGAGGTGGGGGTATGAACACTGAAGCTTTCTTT.

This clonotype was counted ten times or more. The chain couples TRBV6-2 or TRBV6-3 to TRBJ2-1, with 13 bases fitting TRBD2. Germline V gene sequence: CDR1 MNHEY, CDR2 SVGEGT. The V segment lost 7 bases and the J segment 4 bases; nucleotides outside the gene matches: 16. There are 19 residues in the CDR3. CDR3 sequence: CASTHGGLAGPLKYNEQFF. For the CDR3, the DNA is TGTGCCAGCACCCATGGGGGACTAGCGGGACCCTTGAAATACAATGAGCAGTTCTTC.

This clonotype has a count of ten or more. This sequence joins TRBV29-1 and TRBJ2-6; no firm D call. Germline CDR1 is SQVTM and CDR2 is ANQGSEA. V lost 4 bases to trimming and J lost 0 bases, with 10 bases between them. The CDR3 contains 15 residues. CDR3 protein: CSVVGGSSGANVLTF. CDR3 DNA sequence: TGCAGCGTTGTCGGCGGAAGCTCTGGGGCCAACGTCCTGACTTTC.

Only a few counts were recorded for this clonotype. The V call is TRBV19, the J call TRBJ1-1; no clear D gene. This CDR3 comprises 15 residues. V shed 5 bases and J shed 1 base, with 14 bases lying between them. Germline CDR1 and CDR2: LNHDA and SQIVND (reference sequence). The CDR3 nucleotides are TGTGCCAGTAGTCTCTACTCCTCCCAGAACACTGAAGCTTTCTTT. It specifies CASSLYSSQNTEAFF.

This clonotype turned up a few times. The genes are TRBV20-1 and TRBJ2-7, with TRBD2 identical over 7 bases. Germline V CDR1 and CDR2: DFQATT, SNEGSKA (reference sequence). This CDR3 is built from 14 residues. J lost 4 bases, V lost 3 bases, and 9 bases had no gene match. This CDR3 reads CSASQLAKDYEQYF. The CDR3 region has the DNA TGCAGTGCTAGCCAACTAGCGAAGGATTACGAGCAGTACTTC.

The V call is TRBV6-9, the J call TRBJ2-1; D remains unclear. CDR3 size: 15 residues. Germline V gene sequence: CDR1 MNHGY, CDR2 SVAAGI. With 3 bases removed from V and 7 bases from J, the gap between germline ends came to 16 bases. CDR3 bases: TGTGCCAGCAGTTACCCCCGGGCCGGTTCGAATGAGCAGTTCTTC. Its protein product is CASSYPRAGSNEQFF.

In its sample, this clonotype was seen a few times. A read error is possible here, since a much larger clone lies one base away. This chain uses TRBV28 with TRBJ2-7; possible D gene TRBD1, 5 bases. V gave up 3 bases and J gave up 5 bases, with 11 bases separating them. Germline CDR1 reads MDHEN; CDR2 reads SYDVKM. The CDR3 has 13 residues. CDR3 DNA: TGTGCCAGCAGTTTGGGGCGGCTGCACGAGCAGTACTTC. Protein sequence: CASSLGRLHEQYF.

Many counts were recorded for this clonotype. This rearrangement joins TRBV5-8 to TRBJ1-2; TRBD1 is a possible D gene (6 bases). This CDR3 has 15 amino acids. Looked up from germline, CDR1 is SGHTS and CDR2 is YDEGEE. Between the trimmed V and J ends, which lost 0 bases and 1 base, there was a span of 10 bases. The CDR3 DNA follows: TGTGCCAGCAGCTTGGGCAGGGGACTTAACTATGGCTACACCTTC. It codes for CASSLGRGLNYGYTF.

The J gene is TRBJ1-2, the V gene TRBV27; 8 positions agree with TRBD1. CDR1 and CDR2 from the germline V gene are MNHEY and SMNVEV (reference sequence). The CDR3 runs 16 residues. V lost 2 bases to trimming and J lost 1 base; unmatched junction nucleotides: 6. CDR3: CASSLAGDRYNYGYTF. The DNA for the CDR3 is TGTGCCAGCAGTTTAGCGGGGGACAGGTATAACTATGGCTACACCTTC.

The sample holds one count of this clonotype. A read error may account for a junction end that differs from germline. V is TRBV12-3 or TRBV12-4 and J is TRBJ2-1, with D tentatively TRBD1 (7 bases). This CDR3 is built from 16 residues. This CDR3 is CASRRGQTHSYNEQFF. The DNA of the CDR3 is TGTGCCAGCAGGCGGGGACAGACTCACTCCTACAATGAACAGTTCTTC.

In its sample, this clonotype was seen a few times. The CDR3 DNA reads as TGTGCCAGCAGTTTAGCGGGGCAGGGGAGGAAGTTCTTC. Its protein product is CASSLAGQGRKFF. The V gene is TRBV12-3 or TRBV12-4, the J gene TRBJ2-1; D tentatively reads TRBD1 or TRBD2 (6 bases each). CDR3 length equals 13 residues. V gave up 0 bases and J gave up 14 bases, with 14 bases separating them.

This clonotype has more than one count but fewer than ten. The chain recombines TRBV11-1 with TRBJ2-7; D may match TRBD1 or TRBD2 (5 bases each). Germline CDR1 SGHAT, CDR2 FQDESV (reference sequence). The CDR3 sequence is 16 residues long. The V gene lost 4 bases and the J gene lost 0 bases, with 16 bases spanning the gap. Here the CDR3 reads CASSSLTGRGSYEQYF. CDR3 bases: TGTGCCAGCAGCTCTCTTACGGGACGGGGCTCCTACGAGCAGTACTTC.

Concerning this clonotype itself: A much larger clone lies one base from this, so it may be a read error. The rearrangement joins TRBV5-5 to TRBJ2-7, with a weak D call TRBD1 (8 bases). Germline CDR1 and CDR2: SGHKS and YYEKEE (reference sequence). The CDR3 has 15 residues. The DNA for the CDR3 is TGTGCCAGCACCGGAGAGTACAGGGGGGACTACGAGCTGTACTTC. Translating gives CASTGEYRGDYELYF.

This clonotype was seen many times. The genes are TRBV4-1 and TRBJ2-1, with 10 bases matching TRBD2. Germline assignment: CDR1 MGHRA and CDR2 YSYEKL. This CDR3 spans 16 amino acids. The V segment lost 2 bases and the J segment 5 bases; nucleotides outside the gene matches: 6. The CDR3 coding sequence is TGCGCCAGCAGCCAACTAGCGGGAGAACCCCACAATGAGCAGTTCTTC. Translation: CASSQLAGEPHNEQFF.

The CDR3 protein is CASSLGAQGGNQPQHF. CDR3 DNA sequence: TGTGCCAGCAGTTTAGGGGCTCAGGGGGGCAATCAGCCCCAGCATTTT. V gene TRBV12-3 or TRBV12-4 combines with J gene TRBJ1-5; 7 nucleotides line up with TRBD1. Unmatched junction bases numbered 5, after V lost 1 base and J lost 2 bases. This CDR3 has 16 amino acids.

The DNA of the CDR3 is TGCGCCAGCAGCCAAATGACAGGGAACCGGGTAGGCTCCTACAATGAGCAGTTCTTC. Amino acids: CASSQMTGNRVGSYNEQFF. The V call is TRBV4-1, the J call TRBJ2-1, with 7 bases aligning to TRBD1. V lost 2 bases to trimming and J lost 0 bases; unmatched junction nucleotides: 13. Germline CDR1 is MGHRA and CDR2 is YSYEKL. This CDR3 region has 19 residues.

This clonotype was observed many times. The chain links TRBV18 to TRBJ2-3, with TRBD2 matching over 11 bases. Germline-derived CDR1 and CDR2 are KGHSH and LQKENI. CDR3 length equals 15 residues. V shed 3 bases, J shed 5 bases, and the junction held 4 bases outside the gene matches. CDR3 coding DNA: TGTGCCAGCTCACCCCTAGCGGGAGGAGGAGATACGCAGTATTTT. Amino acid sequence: CASSPLAGGGDTQYF. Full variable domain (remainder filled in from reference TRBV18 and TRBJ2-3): NAGVMQNPRHLVRRRGQEARLRCSPMKGHSHVYWYRQLPEEGLKFMVYLQKENIIDESGMPKERFSAEFPKEGPSILRIQQVVRGDSAAYFCASSPLAGGGDTQYFGPGTRLTVL.

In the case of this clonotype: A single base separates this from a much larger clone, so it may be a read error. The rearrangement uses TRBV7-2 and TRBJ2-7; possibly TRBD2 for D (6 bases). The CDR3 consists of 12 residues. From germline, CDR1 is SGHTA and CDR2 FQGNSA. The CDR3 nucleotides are TGTGCCAGCAGCTGGACGGACTACGAGCGGTACTTC. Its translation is CASSWTDYERYF.

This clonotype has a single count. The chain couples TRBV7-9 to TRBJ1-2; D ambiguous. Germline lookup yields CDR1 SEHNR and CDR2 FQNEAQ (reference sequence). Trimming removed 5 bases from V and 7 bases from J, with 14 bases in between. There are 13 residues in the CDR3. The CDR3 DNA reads TGTGCCAGCAGCCAGCCGGGGTTGAGTGGCTACACCTTC. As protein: CASSQPGLSGYTF.

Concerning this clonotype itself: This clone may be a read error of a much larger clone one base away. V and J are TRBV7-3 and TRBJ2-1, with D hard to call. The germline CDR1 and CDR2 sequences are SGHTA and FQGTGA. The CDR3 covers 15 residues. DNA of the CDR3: TGTGCCAGCAGCGCCCAAGCCAGTGGCCCCAATGGGCAGTTCTTC. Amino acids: CASSAQASGPNGQFF.

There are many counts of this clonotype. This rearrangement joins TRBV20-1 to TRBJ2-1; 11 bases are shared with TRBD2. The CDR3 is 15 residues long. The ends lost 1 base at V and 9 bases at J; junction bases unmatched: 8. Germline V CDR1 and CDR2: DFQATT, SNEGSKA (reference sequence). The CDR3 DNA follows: TGCAGTGCTAGAGCTTCCCTAGCGGGAGGAGGTGAGCAGTTCTTC. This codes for CSARASLAGGGEQFF.

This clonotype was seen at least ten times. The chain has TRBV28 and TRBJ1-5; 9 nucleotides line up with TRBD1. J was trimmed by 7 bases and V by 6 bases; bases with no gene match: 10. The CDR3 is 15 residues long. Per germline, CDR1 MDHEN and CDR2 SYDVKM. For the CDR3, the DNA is TGTGCCAGCAGCCTACCCGGGACAGGGAGCCAGCCCCAGCATTTT. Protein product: CASSLPGTGSQPQHF.

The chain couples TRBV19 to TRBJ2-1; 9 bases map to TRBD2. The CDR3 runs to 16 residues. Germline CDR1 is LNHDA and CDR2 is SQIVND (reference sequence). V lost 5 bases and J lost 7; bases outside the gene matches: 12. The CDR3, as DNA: TGTGCCAGTAGTCTCGAGGGTAGCGGGAGTTTGAATGAGCAGTTCTTC. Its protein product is CASSLEGSGSLNEQFF.